These T cell receptor beta chains were read from a single sample in a study of CD8 T cells in ankylosing spondylitis. TCRdb reprocessed the 5' RACE reads with MiXCR, giving one entry per CDR3 protein. This table has 750,000 to 850,000 distinct CDR3 sequences, 12% appearing once. The sequencing sample was made of blood, either unsorted or a sorted T cell fraction (not recorded which). All receptors derive from a male donor with ankylosing spondylitis. CDR3s leave out the opening cysteine and the closing phenylalanine or tryptophan.

>TRBJ1-2|TRBV11-2
ASSLGAWSGYT
>TRBJ2-3|TRBV20-1
SATAGGSGSTDTQY
>TRBJ2-5|TRBV28
ASQGSGRSLGETQY
>TRBJ2-1|TRBV5-5
ASSKSGGYSYNEQF
>TRBJ1-2|TRBV20-1
STSKVFYGYT
>TRBJ2-5|TRBV20-1
SAIYSRNRERETQY
>TRBJ2-7|TRBV9
ASSVGGTDYEQY
>TRBJ1-6|TRBV5-1
ASRGRTSYNSPLH
>TRBJ2-2|TRBV20-1
SASRRSENTGELF
>TRBJ2-5|TRBV7-2
ASSSQGQETQY
>TRBJ2-5|TRBV9
ASSPQGSGTQY
>TRBJ1-2|TRBV10-3
AISGAGGVYGYT
>TRBJ2-7|TRBV20-1
SAQTDRIPYEQY
>TRBJ2-3|TRBV9
ASSPGAVSTDTQY
>TRBJ2-7|TRBV5-1
ASSLESSRQQY
>TRBJ2-5|TRBV5-1
ASSLESRTSGFQETQY
>TRBJ2-7|TRBV27
ASSLSGGGIISYEQY
>TRBJ2-3|TRBV20-1
SGGLARTDTQY
>TRBJ2-7|TRBV5-1
ASSFSGGAFEQY
>TRBJ2-5|TRBV7-2
ASSLQPGGQETQY
>TRBJ1-2|TRBV5-6
ASTLDGLYGYT
>TRBJ2-1|TRBV7-2
ASSLRVAYNEQF
>TRBJ1-1|TRBV9
ASSVDSDTEAF
>TRBJ1-5|TRBV2
ASSVGQLIYQPQH
>TRBJ1-5|TRBV5-1
ASSLEGSYGDQPQH
>TRBJ1-2|TRBV20-1
SGSRGADYGYT
>TRBJ1-5|TRBV10-2
ASSESGIINQPQH
>TRBJ1-6|TRBV20-1
SARADVDSPLH
>TRBJ2-5|TRBV5-1
ASSLVGVGQETQY
>TRBJ2-2|TRBV27
ASSRVQGEVGELF
>TRBJ2-7|TRBV7-7
ASSPGQHYEQY
>TRBJ1-1|TRBV4-3
ASRPILTGETEAF
>TRBJ2-5|TRBV4-3
ASSQDRWETQY
>TRBJ1-5|TRBV10-3
AINGQTNQPQH
>TRBJ1-2|TRBV20-1
SAYNSYGYT
>TRBJ2-5|TRBV20-1
SADPSGLAGVETQY
>TRBJ1-2|TRBV3-1
ASSHRDDYGYT
>TRBJ2-2|TRBV4-2
ASSHPDTSGNPNTGELF
>TRBJ1-5|TRBV20-1
SARDPMNSNQPQH
>TRBJ2-5|TRBV5-1
ASRIGAVPETQY
>TRBJ2-7|TRBV10-3
AITGQGDPYEQY
>TRBJ2-2|TRBV7-2
AGNATVANTGELF
>TRBJ2-5|TRBV20-1
SASEFGFQETQY
>TRBJ2-3|TRBV6-5
ASSYGGTSTDTQY
>TRBJ2-3|TRBV19
ASSTIDTQY
>TRBJ2-1|TRBV11-1
ASSPRGLAGGLSYNEQF
>TRBJ1-5|TRBV2
ASSEATRDQPQH
>TRBJ1-1|TRBV20-1
SAITGAAEAF
>TRBJ2-7|TRBV15
ATSRVGSLYEQY
>TRBJ2-1|TRBV7-2
ASSSPRAGGPGEQF
>TRBJ1-5|TRBV20-1
SARVEVGNQPQH
>TRBJ1-2|TRBV7-2
ASSSPNTGLIYGYT
>TRBJ2-5|TRBV20-1
SAYRDRGLETQY
>TRBJ2-2|TRBV20-1
SARDWPYRELF
>TRBJ2-7|TRBV7-2
ASSLLAVKPEQY
>TRBJ1-5|TRBV20-1
SATVGRGVHQPQH
>TRBJ2-3|TRBV4-2
ASSQGLSATDTQY
>TRBJ1-4|TRBV4-2
ASSARGGGSNEKLF
>TRBJ1-4|TRBV29-1
SVDLLQGEKLF
>TRBJ2-1|TRBV12-3/TRBV12-4
AEGAASYNEQF